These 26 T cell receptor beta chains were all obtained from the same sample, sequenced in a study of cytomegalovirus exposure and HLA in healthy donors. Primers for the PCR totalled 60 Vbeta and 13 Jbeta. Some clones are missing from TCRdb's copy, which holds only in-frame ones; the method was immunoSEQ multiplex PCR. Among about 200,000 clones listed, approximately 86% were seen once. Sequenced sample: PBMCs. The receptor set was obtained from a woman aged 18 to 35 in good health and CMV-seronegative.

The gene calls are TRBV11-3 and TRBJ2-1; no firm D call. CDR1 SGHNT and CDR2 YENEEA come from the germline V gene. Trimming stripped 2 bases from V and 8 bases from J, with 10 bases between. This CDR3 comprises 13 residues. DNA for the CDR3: TGTGCCAGCAGCTTAATCCTACTCCATGAGCAGTTCTTC. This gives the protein CASSLILLHEQFF.

This chain's CDR3 is CASSLSTGITEKLFF. The CDR3, as DNA: TGTGCCAGCAGTTTATCAACAGGGATAACTGAAAAACTGTTTTTT. V usage is TRBV28 and J usage is TRBJ1-4; perhaps TRBD1 as D (6 bases). This CDR3 contains 15 residues. Germline values: CDR1 MDHEN, CDR2 SYDVKM. The germline V and J ends were trimmed by 1 base and 7 bases, with 13 bases remaining between them.

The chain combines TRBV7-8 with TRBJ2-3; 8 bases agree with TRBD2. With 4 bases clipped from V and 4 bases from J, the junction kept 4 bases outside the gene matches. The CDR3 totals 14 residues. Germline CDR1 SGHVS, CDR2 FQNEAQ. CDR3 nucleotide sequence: TGTGCCAGCAGCTATAGCGGGGTTTCAGATACGCAGTATTTT. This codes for CASSYSGVSDTQYF.

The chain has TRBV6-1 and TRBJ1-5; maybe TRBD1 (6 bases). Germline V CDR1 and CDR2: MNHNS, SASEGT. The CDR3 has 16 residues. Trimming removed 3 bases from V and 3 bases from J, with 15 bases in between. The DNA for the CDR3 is TGTGCCAGCAGTGAGTCGACAGGCCCCTTCAATCAGCCCCAGCATTTT. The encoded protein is CASSESTGPFNQPQHF.

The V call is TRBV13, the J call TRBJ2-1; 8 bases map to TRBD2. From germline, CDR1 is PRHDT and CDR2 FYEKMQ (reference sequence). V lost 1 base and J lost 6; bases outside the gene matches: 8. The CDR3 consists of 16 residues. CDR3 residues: CASSLVTGGLFNEQFF. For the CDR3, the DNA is TGTGCCAGCAGCTTAGTAACGGGAGGGCTGTTCAATGAGCAGTTCTTC.

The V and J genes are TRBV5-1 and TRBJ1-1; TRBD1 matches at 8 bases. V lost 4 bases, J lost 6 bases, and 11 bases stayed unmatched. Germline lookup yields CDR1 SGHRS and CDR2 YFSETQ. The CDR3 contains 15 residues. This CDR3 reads CASSLKGQGGAEAFF. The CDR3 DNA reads TGCGCCAGCAGCCTTAAAGGACAGGGCGGGGCTGAAGCTTTCTTT.

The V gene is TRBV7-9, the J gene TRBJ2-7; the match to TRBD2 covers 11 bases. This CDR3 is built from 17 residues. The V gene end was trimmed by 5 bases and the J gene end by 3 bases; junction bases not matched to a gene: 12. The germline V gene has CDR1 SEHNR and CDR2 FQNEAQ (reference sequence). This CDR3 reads CASSTQPSGGHHYEQYF. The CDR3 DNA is TGTGCCAGCAGCACCCAACCTAGCGGGGGGCACCACTACGAGCAGTACTTC.

The CDR3 bases are TGTGCCGGACCTGAAAAGGGGAATCAGCCCCAGCATTTT. Protein sequence: CAGPEKGNQPQHF. V is TRBV6-4 and J is TRBJ1-5; a weak D match, TRBD1 (5 bases). Looked up from germline, CDR1 is MRHNA and CDR2 is SNTAGT. Trimming cost V 11 bases and J 4 bases, with 15 bases left between them. This CDR3 is built from 13 residues.

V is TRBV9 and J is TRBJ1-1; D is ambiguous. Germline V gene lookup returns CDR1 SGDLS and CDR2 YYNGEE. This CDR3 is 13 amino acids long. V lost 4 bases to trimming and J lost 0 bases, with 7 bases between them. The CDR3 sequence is CASSSELNTEAFF. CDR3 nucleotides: TGTGCCAGCAGCTCGGAGTTGAACACTGAAGCTTTCTTT.

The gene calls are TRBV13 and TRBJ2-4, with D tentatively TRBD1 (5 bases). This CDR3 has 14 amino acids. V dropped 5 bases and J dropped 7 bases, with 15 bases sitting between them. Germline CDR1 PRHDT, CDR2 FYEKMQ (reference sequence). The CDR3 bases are TGTGCCAGCAGCCGGACACTGGATGGGAACATTCAGTACTTC. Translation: CASSRTLDGNIQYF. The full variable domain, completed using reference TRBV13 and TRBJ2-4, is AAGVIQSPRHLIKEKRETATLKCYPIPRHDTVYWYQQGPGQDPQFLISFYEKMQSDKGSIPDRFSAQQFSDYHSELNMSSLELGDSALYFCASSRTLDGNIQYFGAGTRLSVL.

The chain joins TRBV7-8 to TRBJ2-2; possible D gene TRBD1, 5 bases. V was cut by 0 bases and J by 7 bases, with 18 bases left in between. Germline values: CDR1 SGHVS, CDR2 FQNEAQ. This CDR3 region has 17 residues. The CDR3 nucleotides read TGTGCCAGCAGCTTAGCGATGAGAAGGGGCGGCGGCGGGGAGCTGTTTTTT. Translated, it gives CASSLAMRRGGGGELFF.

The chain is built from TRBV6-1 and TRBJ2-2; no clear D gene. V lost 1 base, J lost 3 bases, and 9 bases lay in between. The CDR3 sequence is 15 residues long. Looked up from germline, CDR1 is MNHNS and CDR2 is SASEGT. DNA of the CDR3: TGTGCCAGCAGTGAAGGTACTACTGACACCGGGGAGCTGTTTTTT. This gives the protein CASSEGTTDTGELFF.

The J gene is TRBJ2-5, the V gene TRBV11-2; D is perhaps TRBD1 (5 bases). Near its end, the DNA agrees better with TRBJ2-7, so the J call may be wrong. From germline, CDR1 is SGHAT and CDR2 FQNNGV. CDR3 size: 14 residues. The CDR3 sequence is CASSLGAQGSEQYF. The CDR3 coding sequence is TGTGCCAGCAGCTTAGGGGCCCAGGGCTCCGAGCAGTACTTC.

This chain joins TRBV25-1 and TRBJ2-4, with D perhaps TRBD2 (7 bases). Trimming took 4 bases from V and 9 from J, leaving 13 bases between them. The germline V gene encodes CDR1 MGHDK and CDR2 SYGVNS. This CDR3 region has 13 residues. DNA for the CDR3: TGTGCCAGCAGTGTCTCAGGGGAGGGCATTCAGTACTTC. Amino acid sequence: CASSVSGEGIQYF.

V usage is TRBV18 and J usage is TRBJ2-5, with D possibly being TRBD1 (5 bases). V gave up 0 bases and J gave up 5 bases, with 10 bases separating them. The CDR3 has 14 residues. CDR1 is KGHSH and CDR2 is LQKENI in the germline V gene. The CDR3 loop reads CASSPPGAAETQYF. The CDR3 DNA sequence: TGTGCCAGCTCACCACCTGGGGCAGCTGAGACCCAGTACTTC.

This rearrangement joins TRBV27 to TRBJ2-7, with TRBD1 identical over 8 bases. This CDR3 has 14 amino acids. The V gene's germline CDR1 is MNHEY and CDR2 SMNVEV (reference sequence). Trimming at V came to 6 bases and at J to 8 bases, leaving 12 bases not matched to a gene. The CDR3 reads CASRVRAGGIQQYF. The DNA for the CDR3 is TGTGCCAGCAGGGTACGGGCAGGGGGCATACAGCAGTACTTC.

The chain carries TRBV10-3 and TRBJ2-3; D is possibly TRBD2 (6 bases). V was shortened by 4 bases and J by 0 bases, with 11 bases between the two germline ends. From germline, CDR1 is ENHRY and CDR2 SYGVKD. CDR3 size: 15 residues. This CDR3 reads CAISGRGASTDTQYF. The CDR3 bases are TGTGCCATCAGTGGCCGCGGGGCTAGCACAGATACGCAGTATTTT.

The CDR3 protein is CATSGLQVQANTQYF. CDR3 bases: TGTGCCACCAGCGGCCTCCAGGTACAGGCAAATACGCAGTATTTT. This chain joins TRBV15 and TRBJ2-3; weak D call: TRBD1 (5 bases). Germline V gene data show CDR1 as LNHNV and CDR2 as YYDKDF (reference sequence). Trimming took off 5 bases at V and 7 bases at J, with 19 bases between the two ends. The CDR3 has 15 residues.

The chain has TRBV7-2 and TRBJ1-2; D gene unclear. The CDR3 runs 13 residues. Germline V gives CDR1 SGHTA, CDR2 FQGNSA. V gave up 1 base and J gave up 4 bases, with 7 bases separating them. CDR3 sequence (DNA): TGTGCCAGCAGCTTAGTTGTTATCTATGGCTACACCTTC. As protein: CASSLVVIYGYTF.

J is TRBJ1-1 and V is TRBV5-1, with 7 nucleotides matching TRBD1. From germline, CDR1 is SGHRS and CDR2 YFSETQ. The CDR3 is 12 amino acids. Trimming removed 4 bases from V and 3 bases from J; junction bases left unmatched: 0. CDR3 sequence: CASSQGDTEAFF. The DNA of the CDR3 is TGCGCCAGCAGCCAGGGGGACACTGAAGCTTTCTTT.

CDR3 nucleotide sequence: TGTGCCAGCAGCCAAGATTTGGGACAGGACTACGAGCAGTACTTC. Amino acids: CASSQDLGQDYEQYF. This chain links TRBV4-2 with TRBJ2-7; 8 positions agree with TRBD1. Trimming took 0 bases from V and 3 from J; bases not matched to a gene: 4. The CDR3 runs to 15 residues. Germline-derived CDR1 and CDR2 are LGHNA and YNFKEQ.

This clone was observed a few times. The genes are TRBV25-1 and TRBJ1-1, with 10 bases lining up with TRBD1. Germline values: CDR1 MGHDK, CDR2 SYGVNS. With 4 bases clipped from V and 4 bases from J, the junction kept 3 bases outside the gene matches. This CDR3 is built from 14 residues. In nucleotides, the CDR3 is TGTGCCAGCAGTGGACAGGGGGCCAGCACTGAAGCTTTCTTT. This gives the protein CASSGQGASTEAFF.

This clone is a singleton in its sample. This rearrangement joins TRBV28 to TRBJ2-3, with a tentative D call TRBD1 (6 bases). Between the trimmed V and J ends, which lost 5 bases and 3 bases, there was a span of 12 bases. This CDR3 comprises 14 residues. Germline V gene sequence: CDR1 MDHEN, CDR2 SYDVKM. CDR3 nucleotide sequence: TGTGCCAGCAGTCTTCGACAGGATACAGATACGCAGTATTTT. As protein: CASSLRQDTDTQYF.

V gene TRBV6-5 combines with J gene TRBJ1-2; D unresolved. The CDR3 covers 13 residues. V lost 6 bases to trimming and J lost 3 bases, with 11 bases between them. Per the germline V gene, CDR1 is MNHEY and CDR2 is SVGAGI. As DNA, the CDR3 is TGTGCCAGCAGCCCTGACGGGTACTATGGCTACACCTTC. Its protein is CASSPDGYYGYTF.

The CDR3 reads CASTQGAVNEKLFF. The CDR3 DNA reads as TGTGCCAGTACCCAGGGGGCTGTTAATGAAAAACTGTTTTTT. This rearrangement joins TRBV19 to TRBJ1-4, with 8 nucleotides matching TRBD1. V trimming: 7 bases; J trimming: 4 bases; junction bases outside the gene matches: 5. This CDR3 has 14 amino acids. CDR1 is LNHDA, CDR2 SQIVND, per germline (reference sequence).

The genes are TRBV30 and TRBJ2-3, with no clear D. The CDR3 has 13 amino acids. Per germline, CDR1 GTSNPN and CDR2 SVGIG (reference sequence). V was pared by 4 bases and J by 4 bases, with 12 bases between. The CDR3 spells CAWTLGRPDTQYF. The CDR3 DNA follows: TGTGCCTGGACCCTAGGAAGGCCAGATACGCAGTATTTT. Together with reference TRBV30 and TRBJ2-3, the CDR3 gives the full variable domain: SQTIHQWPATLVQPVGSPLSLECTVEGTSNPNLYWYRQAAGRGLQLLFYSVGIGQISSEVPQNLSASRPQDRQFILSSKKLLLSDSGFYLCAWTLGRPDTQYFGPGTRLTVL.